A selection of T cell receptor beta chains follows, all from one sample in a study of cytomegalovirus exposure and HLA in healthy donors. Method: immunoSEQ multiplex PCR; TCRdb's copy keeps in-frame clones and lacks some. The sample holds 160,000 or so clones; 60% to 85% are singletons and the top ten take approximately 2.1%. The specimen was PBMCs. The receptors stem from a man in his fifties in good health and CMV-seropositive. The CDR3 runs from the conserved cysteine through the conserved F or W. The order of the fields is V gene, J gene, clone size, D gene, CDR3 DNA, CDR3 protein. A D gene is named only where the DNA matches it firmly. Clone size is not always given. Where it is, it says once, few, many or a class for expanded clones.

>TRBV6-1|TRBJ1-5|-|-
TGTGCCAGCATGGGGGAGGGGAATCAGCCCCAGCATTTT
CASMGEGNQPQHF
>TRBV4-3|TRBJ2-5|-|TRBD2
TGCGCCAGCAGCCAAACGGGACTATACCAAGAGACCCAGTACTTC
CASSQTGLYQETQYF
>TRBV28|TRBJ1-1|once|-
TGTGCCAGCAGTTTATGGGAGGGTCCAGGGTTGTTGGGGAACACTGAAGCTTTCTTT
CASSLWEGPGLLGNTEAFF
>TRBV7-9|TRBJ2-1|-|-
TGTGCCAGCAGCTTAGTTCCGGGGGTAGAGCAGTTCTTC
CASSLVPGVEQFF
>TRBV28|TRBJ2-3|-|TRBD2
TGTGCCAGCAGTTTGGGGCGGGGGGGCCGGAGAACAGATACGCAGTATTTT
CASSLGRGGRRTDTQYF
>TRBV5-6|TRBJ1-5|-|TRBD1
TGTGCCAGCAGCTTGCTACAGGGGGATCAGCCCCAGCATTTT
CASSLLQGDQPQHF
>TRBV7-2|TRBJ2-7|-|-
TGTGCCAGCAGCTCACGGCGGGGGCGATCCTACGAGCAGTACTTC
CASSSRRGRSYEQYF
>TRBV7-9|TRBJ2-7|-|-
TGTGCCAGCAGCCCAGGGCTGGGCTACGAGCAGTACTTC
CASSPGLGYEQYF
>TRBV11-2|TRBJ1-6|-|TRBD1
TGTGCCAGCAGCTCTCCCGGGACAGGGTCTTCGGCACCCCTCCACTTT
CASSSPGTGSSAPLHF
>TRBV28|TRBJ2-5|-|TRBD2
TGTGCCAGCAGTTTACTAGCGGGGGAAGTAATAGAGACCCAGTACTTC
CASSLLAGEVIETQYF
>TRBV4-2|TRBJ2-1|-|-
TGTGCCAGCAGCCAAGATGAAGCCCGTGGAGTTGAGCAGTTCTTC
CASSQDEARGVEQFF
>TRBV27|TRBJ2-3|-|-
TGTGCCAGCACCACCTTTCGAGGGTCGGGCACAGATACGCAGTATTTT
CASTTFRGSGTDTQYF
>TRBV10-3|TRBJ1-1|-|TRBD1
TGTGCCATCAGCCGGACAGGGATGAACACTGAAGCTTTCTTT
CAISRTGMNTEAFF
>TRBV6-1|TRBJ2-7|-|TRBD1
TGTGCCAGCACCCAAAGTGGGACAGCTCCCTACGAGCAGTACTTC
CASTQSGTAPYEQYF
>TRBV6-5|TRBJ2-1|-|TRBD1
TGTGCCAGCAGTTACAGGACAGGGCGAGGGATGGTCTGGTTCTTC
CASSYRTGRGMVWFF
>TRBV29-1|TRBJ1-2|-|TRBD1
TGCAGCGTTGAAGTACAGGGGCTCACTAACTATGGCTACACCTTC
CSVEVQGLTNYGYTF